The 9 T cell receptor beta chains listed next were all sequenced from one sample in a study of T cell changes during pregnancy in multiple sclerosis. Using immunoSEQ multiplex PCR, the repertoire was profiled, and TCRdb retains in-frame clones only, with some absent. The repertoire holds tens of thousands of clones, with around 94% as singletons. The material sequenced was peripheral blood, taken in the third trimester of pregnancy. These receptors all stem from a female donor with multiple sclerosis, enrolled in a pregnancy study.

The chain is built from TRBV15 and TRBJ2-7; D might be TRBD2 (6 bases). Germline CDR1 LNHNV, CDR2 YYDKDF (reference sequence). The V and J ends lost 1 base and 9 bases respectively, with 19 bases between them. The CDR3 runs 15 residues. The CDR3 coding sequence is TGTGCCACCAGCAGAGCGGAATCGGCGGGAAGGTTGCAGTACTTC. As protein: CATSRAESAGRLQYF. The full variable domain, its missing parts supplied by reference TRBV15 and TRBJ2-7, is DAMVIQNPRYQVTQFGKPVTLSCSQTLNHNVMYWYQQKSSQAPKLLFHYYDKDFNNEADTPDNFQSRRPNTSFCFLDIRSPGLGDTAMYLCATSRAESAGRLQYFGPGTRLTVT.

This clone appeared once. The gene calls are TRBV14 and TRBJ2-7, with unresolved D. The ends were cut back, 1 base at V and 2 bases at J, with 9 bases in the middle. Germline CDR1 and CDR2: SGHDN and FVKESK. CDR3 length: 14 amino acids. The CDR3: CASSQGGGTYEQYF. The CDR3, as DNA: TGTGCCAGCAGCCAAGGCGGCGGCACCTACGAGCAGTACTTC.

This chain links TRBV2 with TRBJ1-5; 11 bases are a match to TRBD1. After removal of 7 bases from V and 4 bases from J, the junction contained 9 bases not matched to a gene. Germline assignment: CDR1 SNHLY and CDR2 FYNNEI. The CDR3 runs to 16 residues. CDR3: CASMAGDRGGNQPQHF. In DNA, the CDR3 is TGTGCCAGCATGGCCGGGGACAGGGGGGGTAATCAGCCCCAGCATTTT. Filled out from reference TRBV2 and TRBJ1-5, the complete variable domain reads EPEVTQTPSHQVTQMGQEVILRCVPISNHLYFYWYRQILGQKVEFLVSFYNNEISEKSEIFDDQFSVERPDGSNFTLKIRSTKLEDSAMYFCASMAGDRGGNQPQHFGDGTRLSIL.

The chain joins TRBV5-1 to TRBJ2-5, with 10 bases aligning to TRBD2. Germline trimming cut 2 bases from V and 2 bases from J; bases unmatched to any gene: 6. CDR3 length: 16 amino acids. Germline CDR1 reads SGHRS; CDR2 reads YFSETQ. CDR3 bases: TGCGCCAGCAGCTTTTCCACTAGCGGGAAGCAAGAGACCCAGTACTTC. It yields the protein CASSFSTSGKQETQYF.

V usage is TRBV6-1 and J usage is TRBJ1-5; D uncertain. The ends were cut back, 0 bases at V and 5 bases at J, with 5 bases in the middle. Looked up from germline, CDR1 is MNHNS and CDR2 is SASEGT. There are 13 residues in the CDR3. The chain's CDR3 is CASSEARDQPQHF. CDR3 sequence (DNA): TGTGCCAGCAGTGAAGCCCGGGATCAGCCCCAGCATTTT.

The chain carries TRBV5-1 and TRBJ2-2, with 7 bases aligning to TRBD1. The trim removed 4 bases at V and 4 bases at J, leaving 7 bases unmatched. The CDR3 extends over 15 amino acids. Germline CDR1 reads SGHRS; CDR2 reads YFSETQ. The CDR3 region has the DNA TGCGCCAGCAGCAACAGGGGTGGTGGCACCGGGGAGCTGTTTTTT. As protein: CASSNRGGGTGELFF.

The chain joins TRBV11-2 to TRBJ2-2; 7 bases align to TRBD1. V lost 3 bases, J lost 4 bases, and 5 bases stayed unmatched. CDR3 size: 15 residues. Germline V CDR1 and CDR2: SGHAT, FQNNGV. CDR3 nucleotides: TGTGCCAGCAGCTTCCGGGACAGAGCCACCGGGGAGCTGTTTTTT. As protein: CASSFRDRATGELFF.

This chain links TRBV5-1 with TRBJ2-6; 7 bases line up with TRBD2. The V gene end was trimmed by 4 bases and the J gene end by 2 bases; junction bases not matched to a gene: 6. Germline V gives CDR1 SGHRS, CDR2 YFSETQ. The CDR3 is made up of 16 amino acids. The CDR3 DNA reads TGCGCCAGCAGCCCGCTCGGGAGGACTGGGGCCAACGTCCTGACTTTC. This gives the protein CASSPLGRTGANVLTF.

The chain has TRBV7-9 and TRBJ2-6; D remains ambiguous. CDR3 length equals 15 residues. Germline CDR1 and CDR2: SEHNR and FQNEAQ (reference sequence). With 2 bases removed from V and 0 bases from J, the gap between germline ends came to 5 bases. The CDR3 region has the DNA TGTGCCAGCAGCTTACAGGTCTCTGGGGCCAACGTCCTGACTTTC. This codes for CASSLQVSGANVLTF.